This TCR beta chain is from a study of cytomegalovirus exposure and HLA in healthy donors. Only a few counts were recorded for this clone. The target antigen is unknown. Those who donated were healthy bone marrow donors. Study-level findings and limits: As a later analysis revealed, the rate of TCR association differed by HLA locus, with DRB1 most and HLA-C fewest. A later analysis, which compared TCR beta chains of equal frequency, found the HLA-associated ones more clonally expanded.

In the PCR, 60 Vbeta and 13 Jbeta primers were used. Sequencing was performed with immunoSEQ multiplex PCR; in TCRdb, only in-frame clones are kept and a portion is missing. The data show 30,000 to 40,000 clones, roughly two thirds seen once. There are 14 residues in the CDR3. Trimming removed 0 bases at V and 4 bases at J, with 10 bases between. The V gene's germline CDR1 is SGHRS and CDR2 YFSETQ. Sequencing was done on a sample of PBMCs. The TCR sequence derives from a man between 35 and 55 years old in good health and CMV-seropositive. The chain recombines TRBV5-1 with TRBJ1-2, with no clear D. The CDR3 DNA sequence: TGCGCCAGCAGCTTGGTCGCCGGTGCCTATGGCTACACCTTC. Translated, it gives CASSLVAGAYGYTF.